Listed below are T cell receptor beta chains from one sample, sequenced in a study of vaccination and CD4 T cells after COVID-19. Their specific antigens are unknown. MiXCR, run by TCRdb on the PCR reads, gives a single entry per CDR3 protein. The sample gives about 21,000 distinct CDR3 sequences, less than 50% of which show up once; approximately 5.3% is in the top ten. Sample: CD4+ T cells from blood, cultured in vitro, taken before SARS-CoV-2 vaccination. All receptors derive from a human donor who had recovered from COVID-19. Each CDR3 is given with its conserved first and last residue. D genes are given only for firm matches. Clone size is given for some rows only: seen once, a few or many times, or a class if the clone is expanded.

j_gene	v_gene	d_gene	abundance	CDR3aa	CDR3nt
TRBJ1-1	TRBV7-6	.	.	CASSPLPQGGTEAFF	TGTGCCAGCAGCCCTCTGCCCCAGGGAGGCACTGAAGCTTTCTTT
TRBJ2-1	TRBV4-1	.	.	CASSPGLNDEQFF	TGCGCCAGCAGCCCGGGACTCAACGATGAGCAGTTCTTC
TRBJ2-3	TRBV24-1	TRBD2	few	CATSDPSGSDTQYF	TGTGCCACCAGTGATCCTAGCGGGAGCGATACGCAGTATTTT
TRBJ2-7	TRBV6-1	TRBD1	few	CASSRGDRVYEQYF	TGTGCCAGCAGTCGAGGGGACAGGGTCTACGAGCAGTACTTC
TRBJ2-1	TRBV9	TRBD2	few	CASSATSGGHNEQFF	TGTGCCAGCAGCGCGACTAGCGGGGGGCACAATGAGCAGTTCTTC
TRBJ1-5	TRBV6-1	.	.	CATTPTRGSGNQPQHF	TGTGCCACCACTCCAACCCGGGGGTCCGGCAATCAGCCCCAGCATTTT
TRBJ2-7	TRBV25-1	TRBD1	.	CASSISGGTGGNEQYF	TGTGCCAGCAGTATATCCGGGGGGACAGGGGGAAACGAGCAGTACTTC
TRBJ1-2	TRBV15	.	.	CATSRDRVPNHGYTF	TGTGCCACCAGCAGGGATAGAGTACCTAACCATGGCTACACCTTC
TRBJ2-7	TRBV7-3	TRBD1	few	CASSPYSGTGVHEQYF	TGTGCCAGCAGCCCTTACTCCGGGACAGGGGTGCACGAGCAGTACTTC
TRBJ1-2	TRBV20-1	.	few	CSAAVSVDYGYTF	TGCAGTGCTGCAGTGAGCGTAGACTATGGCTACACCTTC
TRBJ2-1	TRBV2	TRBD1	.	CASREQGAPDNEQFF	TGTGCCAGCAGGGAACAGGGGGCGCCGGATAATGAGCAGTTCTTC
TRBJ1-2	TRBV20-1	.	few	CSARDGLYGYTF	TGCAGTGCTAGAGACGGACTTTATGGCTACACCTTC
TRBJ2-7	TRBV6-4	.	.	CASSDSFTGEQYF	TGTGCCAGCAGTGACAGTTTTACTGGCGAGCAGTACTTC
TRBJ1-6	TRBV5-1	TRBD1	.	CASSASTGGNSPLHF	TGCGCCAGCAGCGCCTCGACAGGGGGCAATTCACCCCTCCACTTT
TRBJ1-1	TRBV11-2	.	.	CASSQSMAGQTEAFF	TGTGCCAGCAGCCAGAGTATGGCGGGGCAGACTGAAGCTTTCTTT
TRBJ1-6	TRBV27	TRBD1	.	CASSGTGMLTLHF	TGTGCCAGCTCCGGGACAGGGATGTTAACCCTCCACTTT
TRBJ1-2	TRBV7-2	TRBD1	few	CASSFRQGYNYGYTF	TGTGCCAGCAGCTTCCGACAGGGGTATAACTATGGCTACACCTTC
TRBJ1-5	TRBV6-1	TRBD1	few	CASSGRQGGEPQHF	TGTGCCAGCAGTGGACGACAGGGAGGGGAGCCCCAGCATTTT
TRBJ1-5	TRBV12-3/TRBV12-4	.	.	CASSIQGGNQPQHF	TGTGCCAGCAGTATTCAGGGAGGCAATCAGCCCCAGCATTTT
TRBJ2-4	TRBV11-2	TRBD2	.	CASSTLLAGYKNIQYF	TGTGCCAGCAGCACTCTGCTAGCGGGATACAAAAACATTCAGTACTTC
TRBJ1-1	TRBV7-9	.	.	CASSLIRAGRNTEAFF	TGTGCCAGCAGCTTAATAAGGGCAGGGCGGAACACTGAAGCTTTCTTT
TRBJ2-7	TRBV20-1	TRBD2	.	CSARGSGRAGRQYF	TGCAGTGCTAGAGGTAGCGGGAGGGCTGGGCGGCAGTACTTC
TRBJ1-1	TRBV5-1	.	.	CASRPNRAEAATEAFF	TGCGCCAGCAGACCCAACAGGGCCGAGGCGGCCACTGAAGCTTTCTTT
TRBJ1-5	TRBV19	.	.	CASSGGKGVSNQPQHF	TGTGCCAGTAGTGGGGGGAAGGGTGTTAGCAATCAGCCCCAGCATTTT
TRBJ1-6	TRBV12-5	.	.	CASGLGQAGSPLHF	TGTGCTAGTGGTTTGGGTCAGGCGGGCTCACCCCTCCACTTT
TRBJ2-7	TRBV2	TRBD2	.	CATRTSGYEQYF	TGTGCCACCAGGACTAGCGGCTACGAGCAGTACTTC
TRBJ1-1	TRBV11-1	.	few	CASSRRGGLNTEAFF	TGTGCCAGCAGCCGCAGGGGAGGGCTGAACACTGAAGCTTTCTTT
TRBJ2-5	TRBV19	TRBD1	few	CASSPGTVETQYF	TGTGCCAGTAGTCCAGGGACAGTGGAGACCCAGTACTTC
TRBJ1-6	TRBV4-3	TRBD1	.	CASSHDRDSRSPLHF	TGCGCCAGCAGCCACGACCGGGACAGTCGCTCACCCCTCCACTTT
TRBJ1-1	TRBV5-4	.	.	CASSQGPLFPNTEAFF	TGTGCCAGCAGTCAGGGTCCCCTTTTTCCTAACACTGAAGCTTTCTTT
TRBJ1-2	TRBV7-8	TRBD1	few	CASSLNPAQGASYTF	TGTGCCAGCAGCTTAAACCCTGCCCAGGGGGCAAGCTACACCTTC